This T cell receptor beta chain appears in the sequencing data of a study of shared T cell receptors in the human thymus. Per the germline V gene, CDR1 is SGHTA and CDR2 is FQGNSA. Trimming cost V 1 base and J 3 bases; bases outside gene matches: 4. This CDR3 is 16 amino acids long. This clone was counted between two and nine times. TCRdb's copy holds only in-frame clones and misses some; the assay was immunoSEQ multiplex PCR. The sample consists of 700,000 to 750,000 clones, around 85% of them appearing once. The sample was also linked to a second study, of human thymus T cells. That study adds: The sample donors, healthy Finnish infants, were having corrective surgery for congenital heart defects. Corrective cardiac operations yielded the resected thymus tissue. The authors found apparently biased V and J gene usage in thymic and blood repertoires. There were highly overlapping thymic repertoires among unrelated individuals, as related research reported.

The chain joins TRBV7-2 to TRBJ2-3, with 10 bases fitting TRBD2. Sequenced: thymocytes. The TCR was taken from a girl less than two years old with a congenital heart defect. The CDR3 protein is CASSLVTSGETDTQYF. The CDR3 region has the DNA TGTGCCAGCAGCTTAGTTACTAGCGGGGAGACAGATACGCAGTATTTT. The full variable domain, with the rest looked up from reference TRBV7-2 and TRBJ2-3, is GAGVSQSPSNKVTEKGKDVELRCDPISGHTALYWYRQSLGQGLEFLIYFQGNSAPDKSGLPSDRFSAERTGGSVSTLTIQRTQQEDSAVYLCASSLVTSGETDTQYFGPGTRLTVL.